These T cell receptor beta chains were read from a single sample in a study of shared clonotypes between healthy human individuals. Profiled with immunoSEQ multiplex PCR; TCRdb holds only in-frame clones, not every one. The sample contains some 2.1 million clones, about 95% of which appear only once. Sequenced input: naive CD4+ T cells sorted from blood. These receptors were collected from a young man in good health. The CDR3 runs from the conserved cysteine through the conserved F or W.

CDR3 protein | J gene | V gene
CASSIERGRWDEQYF | TRBJ2-7 | TRBV11-2
CASSLGATYNEQFF | TRBJ2-1 | TRBV5-6
CASSLTAGLALEQYF | TRBJ2-7 | TRBV27
CASSISDLQETQYF | TRBJ2-5 | TRBV19
CASRGGESSWAGLDYTF | TRBJ1-2 | TRBV2
CASSFGSKQGRSGYTF | TRBJ1-2 | TRBV28
CASSYSKVSNYGYTF | TRBJ1-2 | TRBV6-5
CSVGEVTTNEKLFF | TRBJ1-4 | TRBV29-1
CASSSGPGGSYGYTF | TRBJ1-2 | TRBV4-3
CASRADRGTYQPQHF | TRBJ1-5 | TRBV19
CASTPSGRRGYTF | TRBJ1-2 | TRBV19
CASSGGQGGQPQHF | TRBJ1-5 | TRBV9
CANGTLSSYEQYF | TRBJ2-7 | TRBV7-3
CASSQGTLRSRPKTDTQYF | TRBJ2-3 | TRBV4-1
CASISETGYYGYTF | TRBJ1-2 | TRBV28
CASSPRTSGQETQYF | TRBJ2-5 | TRBV18
CAISGAGGPQDETQYF | TRBJ2-5 | TRBV10-3
CASGTDGTSGRNEQFF | TRBJ2-1 | TRBV9
CASSIGGQSSHSPLHF | TRBJ1-6 | TRBV19
CASSDGPLSNTGELFF | TRBJ2-2 | TRBV2
CASSIVEGSQPQHF | TRBJ1-5 | TRBV19
CASSVGGAPDSYEQYF | TRBJ2-7 | TRBV9